The present entry profiles one T cell receptor (beta chain) with its context. CDR1 and CDR2 from the germline V gene are GTSNPN and SVGIG (reference sequence). V lost 1 base, J lost 11 bases, and 5 bases stayed unmatched. This CDR3 comprises 14 residues. Per the study methods: Amplifying reference gene primers gave estimates of nucleated cell counts. Data came from immunoSEQ multiplex PCR; TCRdb stores just in-frame clones and leaves some out. D and trimming come from the DNA, and the V and J calls and clone size come from that table. The repertoire holds more than 250,000 clones, with 80% to 90% as singletons. This sample stems from a study of blood T cell repertoires in COVID-19. About the study: There were acute and convalescent COVID-19 samples, and they came from the United States, Italy and Spain. The analysed material was cDNA or gDNA that came from T cells, B-cell-depleted T cells, or PBMCs.

The chain couples TRBV30 to TRBJ1-6; 10 nucleotides match TRBD1. This sequence originates from a man in his forties or fifties with active or convalescent COVID-19. The sample comprised peripheral blood. CDR3 nucleotides: TGTGCCTGGAGTGGGACAGGGGGTCCTGCACCCCTCCACTTT. Translated: CAWSGTGGPAPLHF.